The present T cell receptor (beta chain) was sequenced within a study of T cell changes during pregnancy in multiple sclerosis. Data came from immunoSEQ multiplex PCR; TCRdb stores just in-frame clones and leaves some out. The sample yields around 130,000 clones, approximately 94% seen once. The V gene end was trimmed by 3 bases and the J gene end by 3 bases; junction bases not matched to a gene: 10. The CDR3 loop spans 17 amino acids. The germline gives CDR1 MDHEN, CDR2 SYDVKM. The source is a female donor with multiple sclerosis, enrolled in a pregnancy study. The sequences come from peripheral blood, collected before pregnancy. The V call is TRBV28, the J call TRBJ1-2; 10 bases are shared with TRBD1. CDR3 sequence reads: CASSLGGQGSIYYGYTF. DNA of the CDR3: TGTGCCAGCAGTTTGGGGGGACAGGGGTCGATTTACTATGGCTACACCTTC.